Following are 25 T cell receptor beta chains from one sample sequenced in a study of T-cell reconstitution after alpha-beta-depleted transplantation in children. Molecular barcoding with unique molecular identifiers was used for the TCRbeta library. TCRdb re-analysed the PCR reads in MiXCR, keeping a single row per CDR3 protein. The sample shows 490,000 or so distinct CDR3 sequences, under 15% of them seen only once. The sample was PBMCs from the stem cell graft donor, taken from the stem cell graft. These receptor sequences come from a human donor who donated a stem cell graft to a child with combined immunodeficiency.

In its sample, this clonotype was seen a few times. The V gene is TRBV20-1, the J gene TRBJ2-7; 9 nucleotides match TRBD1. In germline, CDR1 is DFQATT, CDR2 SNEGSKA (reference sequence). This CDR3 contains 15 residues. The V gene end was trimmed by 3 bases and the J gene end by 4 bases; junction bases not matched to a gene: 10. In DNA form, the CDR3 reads TGCAGTGCTAGCTCCCCAGGGACAGGGAGATACGAGCAGTACTTC. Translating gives CSASSPGTGRYEQYF.

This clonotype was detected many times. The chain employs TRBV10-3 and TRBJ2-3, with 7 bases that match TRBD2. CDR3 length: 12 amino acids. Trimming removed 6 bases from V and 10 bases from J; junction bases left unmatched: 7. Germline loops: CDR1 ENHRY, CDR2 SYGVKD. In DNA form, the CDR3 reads TGTGCCATCAGAGATGGGACTATGGCGCAGTATTTT. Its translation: CAIRDGTMAQYF.

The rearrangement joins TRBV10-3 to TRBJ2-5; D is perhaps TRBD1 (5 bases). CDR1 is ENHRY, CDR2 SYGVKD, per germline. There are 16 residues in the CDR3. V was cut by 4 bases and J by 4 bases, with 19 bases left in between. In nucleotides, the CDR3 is TGTGCCATCAGTGGGGGCCCCGAAGGGGTCACAGAGACCCAGTACTTC. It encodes CAISGGPEGVTETQYF.

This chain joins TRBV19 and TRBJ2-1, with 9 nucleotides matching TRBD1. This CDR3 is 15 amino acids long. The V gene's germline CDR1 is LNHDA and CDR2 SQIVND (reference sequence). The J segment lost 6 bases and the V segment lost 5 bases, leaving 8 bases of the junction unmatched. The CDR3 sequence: CASSPYRGRRNEQFF. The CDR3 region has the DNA TGTGCCAGTAGTCCGTACAGGGGGCGTCGCAATGAGCAGTTCTTC.

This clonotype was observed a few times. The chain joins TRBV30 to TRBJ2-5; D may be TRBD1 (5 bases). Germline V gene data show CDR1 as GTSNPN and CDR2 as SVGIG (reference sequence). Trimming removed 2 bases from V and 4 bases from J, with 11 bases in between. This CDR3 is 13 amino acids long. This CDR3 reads CAWSSDSLETQYF. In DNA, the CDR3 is TGTGCCTGGAGTTCAGACAGTTTAGAGACCCAGTACTTC.

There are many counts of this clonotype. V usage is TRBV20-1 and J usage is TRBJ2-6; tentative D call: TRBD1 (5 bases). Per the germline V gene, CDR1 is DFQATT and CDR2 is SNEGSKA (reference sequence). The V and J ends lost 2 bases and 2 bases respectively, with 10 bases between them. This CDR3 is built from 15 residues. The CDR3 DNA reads TGCAGTGCTAGACAACAAGGGGCTGGGGCCAACGTCCTGACTTTC. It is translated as CSARQQGAGANVLTF.

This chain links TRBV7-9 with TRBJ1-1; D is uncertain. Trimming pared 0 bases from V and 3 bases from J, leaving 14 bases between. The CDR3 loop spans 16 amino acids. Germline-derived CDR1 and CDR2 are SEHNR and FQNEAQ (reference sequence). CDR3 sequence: CASSLARAAIDTEAFF. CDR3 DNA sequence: TGTGCCAGCAGCTTAGCGCGGGCCGCCATCGACACTGAAGCTTTCTTT.

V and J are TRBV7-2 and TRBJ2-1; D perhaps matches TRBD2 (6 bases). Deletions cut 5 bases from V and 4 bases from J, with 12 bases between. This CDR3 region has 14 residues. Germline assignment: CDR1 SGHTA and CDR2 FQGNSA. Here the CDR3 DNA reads TGTGCCAGCAGCCCGGGACTCCTTTACAATGAGCAGTTCTTC. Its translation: CASSPGLLYNEQFF.

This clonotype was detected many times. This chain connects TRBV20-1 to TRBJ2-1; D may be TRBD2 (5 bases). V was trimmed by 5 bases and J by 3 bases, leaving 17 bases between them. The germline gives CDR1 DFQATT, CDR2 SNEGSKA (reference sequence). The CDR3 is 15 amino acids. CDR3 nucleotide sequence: TGCAGTGCTCGCCCCAGCGGAGACAACTACAATGAGCAGTTCTTC. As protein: CSARPSGDNYNEQFF.

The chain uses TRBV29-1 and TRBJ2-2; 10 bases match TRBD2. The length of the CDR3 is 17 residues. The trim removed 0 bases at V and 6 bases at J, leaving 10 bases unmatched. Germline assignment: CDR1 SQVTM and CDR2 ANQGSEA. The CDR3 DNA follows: TGCAGCGTTGAAGACCCCACTAGCGGGGATAGGGCCGGGGAGCTGTTTTTT. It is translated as CSVEDPTSGDRAGELFF.

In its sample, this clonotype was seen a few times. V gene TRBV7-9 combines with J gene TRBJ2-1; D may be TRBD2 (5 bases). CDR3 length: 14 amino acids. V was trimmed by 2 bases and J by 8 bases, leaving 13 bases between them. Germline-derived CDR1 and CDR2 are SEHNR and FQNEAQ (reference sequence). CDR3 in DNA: TGTGCCAGCAGCTTATTAGCTAGCCCGTATGAGCAGTTCTTC. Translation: CASSLLASPYEQFF.

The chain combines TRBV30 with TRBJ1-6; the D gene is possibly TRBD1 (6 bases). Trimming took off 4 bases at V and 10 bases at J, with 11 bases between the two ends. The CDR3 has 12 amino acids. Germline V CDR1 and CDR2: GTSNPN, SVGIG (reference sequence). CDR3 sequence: CAWTAGVSPLHF. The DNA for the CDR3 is TGTGCCTGGACAGCAGGGGTATCACCCCTCCACTTT. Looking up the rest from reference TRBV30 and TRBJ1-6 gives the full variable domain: SQTIHQWPATLVQPVGSPLSLECTVEGTSNPNLYWYRQAAGRGLQLLFYSVGIGQISSEVPQNLSASRPQDRQFILSSKKLLLSDSGFYLCAWTAGVSPLHFGNGTRLTVT.

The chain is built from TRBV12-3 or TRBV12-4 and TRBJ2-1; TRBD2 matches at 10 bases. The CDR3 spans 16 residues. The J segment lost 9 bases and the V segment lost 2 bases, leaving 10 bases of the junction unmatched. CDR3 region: CASSLPSGRAHSEQFF. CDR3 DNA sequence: TGTGCCAGCAGTTTACCAAGCGGGAGGGCCCACAGTGAGCAGTTCTTC.

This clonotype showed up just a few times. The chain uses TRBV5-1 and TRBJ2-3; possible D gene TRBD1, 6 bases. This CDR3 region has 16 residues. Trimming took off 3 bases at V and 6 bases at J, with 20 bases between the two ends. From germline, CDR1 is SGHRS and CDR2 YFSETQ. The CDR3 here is CASSSIGTTFRDTQYF. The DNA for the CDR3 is TGCGCCAGCAGCTCCATCGGGACAACGTTTCGGGATACGCAGTATTTT.

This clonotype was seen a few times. CDR3: CSVGQGGTEAFF. Here the CDR3 DNA reads TGCAGCGTTGGGCAGGGGGGAACTGAAGCTTTCTTT. This rearrangement joins TRBV29-1 to TRBJ1-1; 7 bases fit TRBD1. CDR1 and CDR2 (germline): SQVTM, ANQGSEA. The CDR3 spans 12 residues. The V gene end was trimmed by 4 bases and the J gene end by 5 bases; junction bases not matched to a gene: 4. Variable domain in full (rest from reference TRBV29-1 and TRBJ1-1): SAVISQKPSRDICQRGTSLTIQCQVDSQVTMMFWYRQQPGQSLTLIATANQGSEATYESGFVIDKFPISRPNLTFSTLTVSNMSPEDSSIYLCSVGQGGTEAFFGQGTRLTVV.

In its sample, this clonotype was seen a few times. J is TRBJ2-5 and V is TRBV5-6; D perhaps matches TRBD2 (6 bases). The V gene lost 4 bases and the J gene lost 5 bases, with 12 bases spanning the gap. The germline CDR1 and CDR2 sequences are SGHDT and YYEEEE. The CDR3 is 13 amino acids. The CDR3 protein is CASSPTSLETQYF. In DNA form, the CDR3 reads TGTGCCAGCAGCCCGACTAGTTTGGAGACCCAGTACTTC.

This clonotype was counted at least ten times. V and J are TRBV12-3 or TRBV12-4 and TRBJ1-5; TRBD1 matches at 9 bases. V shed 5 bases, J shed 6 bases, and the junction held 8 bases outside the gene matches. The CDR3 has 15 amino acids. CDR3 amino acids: CASSPGQGLTQPQHF. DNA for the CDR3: TGTGCCAGCAGTCCGGGACAGGGTCTGACTCAGCCCCAGCATTTT.

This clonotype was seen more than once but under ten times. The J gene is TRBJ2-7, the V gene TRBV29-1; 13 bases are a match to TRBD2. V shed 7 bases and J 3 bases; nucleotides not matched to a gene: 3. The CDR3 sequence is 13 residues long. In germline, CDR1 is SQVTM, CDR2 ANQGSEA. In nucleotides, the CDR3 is TGCAGCGCCCGGACTAGCGGGGGCTACGAGCAGTACTTC. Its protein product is CSARTSGGYEQYF.

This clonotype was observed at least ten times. Written as DNA, the CDR3 is TGTGCCAGTCGGGGTAGCGGGCCCTGGGAGCAGTACTTC. Encoded protein: CASRGSGPWEQYF. The V gene is TRBV27, the J gene TRBJ2-7; TRBD2 matches 7 bases. Germline V gene lookup returns CDR1 MNHEY and CDR2 SMNVEV (reference sequence). This CDR3 has 13 amino acids. The J segment lost 7 bases and the V segment lost 9 bases, leaving 12 bases of the junction unmatched.

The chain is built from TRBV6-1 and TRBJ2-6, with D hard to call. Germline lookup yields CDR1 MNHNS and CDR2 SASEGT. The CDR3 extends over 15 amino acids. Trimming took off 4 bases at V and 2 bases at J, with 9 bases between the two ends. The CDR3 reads CASSGSRAGANVLTF. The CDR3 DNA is TGTGCCAGCAGTGGGTCTAGGGCTGGGGCCAACGTCCTGACTTTC.

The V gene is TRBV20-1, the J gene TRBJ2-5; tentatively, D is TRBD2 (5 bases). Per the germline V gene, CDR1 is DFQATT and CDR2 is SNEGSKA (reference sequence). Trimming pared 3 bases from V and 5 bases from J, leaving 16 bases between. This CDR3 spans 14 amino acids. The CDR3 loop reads CSASWRPRGETQYF. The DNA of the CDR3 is TGCAGTGCTAGTTGGCGTCCCCGCGGGGAGACCCAGTACTTC.

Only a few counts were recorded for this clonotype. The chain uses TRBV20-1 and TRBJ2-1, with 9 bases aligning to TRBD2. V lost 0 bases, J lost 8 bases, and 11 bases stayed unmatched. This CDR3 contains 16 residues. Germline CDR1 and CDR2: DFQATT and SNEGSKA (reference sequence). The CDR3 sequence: CSARDPLAGIGDEQFF. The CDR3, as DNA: TGCAGTGCTAGAGACCCTCTAGCGGGGATAGGCGATGAGCAGTTCTTC.

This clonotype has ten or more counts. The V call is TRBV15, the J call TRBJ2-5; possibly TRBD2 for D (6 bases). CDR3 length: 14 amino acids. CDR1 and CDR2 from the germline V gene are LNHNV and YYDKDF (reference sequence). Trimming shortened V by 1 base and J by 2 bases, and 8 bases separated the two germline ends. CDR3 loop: CATSRATSQETQYF. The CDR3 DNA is TGTGCCACCAGCAGAGCGACTAGTCAAGAGACCCAGTACTTC. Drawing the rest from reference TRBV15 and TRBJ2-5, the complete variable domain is DAMVIQNPRYQVTQFGKPVTLSCSQTLNHNVMYWYQQKSSQAPKLLFHYYDKDFNNEADTPDNFQSRRPNTSFCFLDIRSPGLGDTAMYLCATSRATSQETQYFGPGTRLLVL.

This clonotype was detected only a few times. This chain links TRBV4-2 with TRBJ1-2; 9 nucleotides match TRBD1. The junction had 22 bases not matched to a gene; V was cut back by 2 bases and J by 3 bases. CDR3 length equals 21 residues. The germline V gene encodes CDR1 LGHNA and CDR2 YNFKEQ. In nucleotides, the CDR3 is TGTGCCAGCAGCCAACCCCCACCGGGGGGGCTCTACAGGGGGCTGGACTATGGCTACACCTTC. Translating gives CASSQPPPGGLYRGLDYGYTF.

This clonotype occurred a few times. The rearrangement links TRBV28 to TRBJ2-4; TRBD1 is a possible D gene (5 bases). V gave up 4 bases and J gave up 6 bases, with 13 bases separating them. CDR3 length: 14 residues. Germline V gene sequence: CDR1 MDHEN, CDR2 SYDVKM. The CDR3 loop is CASSSQTDRNIQYF. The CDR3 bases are TGTGCCAGCAGTTCACAGACAGATAGAAACATTCAGTACTTC.